The clone carrying this TCR beta chain appeared once. The antigen is not known. This record belongs to a study of metastatic and nonmetastatic thyroid tumors. Turning to the study itself: Comparative analysis of repertoires was undertaken across blood and tumor or nodule tissue obtained from malignant and benign thyroid patients.

Looked up from germline, CDR1 is SGHTA and CDR2 is FQGNSA. CDR3 size: 14 residues. After removal of 6 bases from V and 5 bases from J, the junction contained 8 bases not matched to a gene. Study-level findings and limits: Significantly greater TCR beta diversity was reportedly found in malignant thyroid tumors than in benign nodules (in blood and tumor).

Original processing notes: Built for papillary thyroid cancer, a distant-metastasis classifier drew on CDR3 differences across clinicopathological groups. TCRdb re-called the PCR reads through MiXCR. The V and J calls and clone size are TCRdb's, not the authors'. In the table there are 45,000 to 50,000 clones, roughly 23% of which are singletons. Patients had received no treatment of any kind before thyroid surgery. The sequenced material came from blood. The receptor comes from a male donor with papillary thyroid cancer or a benign thyroid nodule (not recorded which). Some clones in this sample may be carry-over from other donors' samples. V is TRBV7-2 and J is TRBJ2-3; 7 bases line up with TRBD2. As DNA, the CDR3 is TGTGCCAGCAGGTTCGGGGGGTTCCGAGATACGCAGTATTTT. Its translation is CASRFGGFRDTQYF.